This T cell receptor beta chain is from a study of cytomegalovirus exposure and HLA in healthy donors. Primers included in the PCR were 60 Vbeta and 13 Jbeta primers. TCRdb's table, derived via immunoSEQ multiplex PCR, lists solely in-frame clones and lacks some. The sample contains under 200,000 clones, around 82% of which appear only once. Trimming took off 7 bases at V and 4 bases at J, with 16 bases between the two ends. Germline CDR1 is MDHEN and CDR2 is SYDVKM. CDR3 length: 14 amino acids. To note about this clone: Its antigen is still unknown.

Study-wide results and limits: TCR beta V segments were, for the most part, productive about 87% or about 30% of the time in an earlier analysis. Among immune exposure information, only CMV serostatus was available.

The chain recombines TRBV28 with TRBJ1-1, with a possible D match to TRBD1 (5 bases). Sequencing was carried out using PBMCs. This clonotype was sampled from a male donor in good health and CMV-seronegative. CDR3 nucleotides: TGTGCCAGCACCCCTTTGGGGGGAGGCACTGAAGCTTTCTTT. Translated, it gives CASTPLGGGTEAFF.